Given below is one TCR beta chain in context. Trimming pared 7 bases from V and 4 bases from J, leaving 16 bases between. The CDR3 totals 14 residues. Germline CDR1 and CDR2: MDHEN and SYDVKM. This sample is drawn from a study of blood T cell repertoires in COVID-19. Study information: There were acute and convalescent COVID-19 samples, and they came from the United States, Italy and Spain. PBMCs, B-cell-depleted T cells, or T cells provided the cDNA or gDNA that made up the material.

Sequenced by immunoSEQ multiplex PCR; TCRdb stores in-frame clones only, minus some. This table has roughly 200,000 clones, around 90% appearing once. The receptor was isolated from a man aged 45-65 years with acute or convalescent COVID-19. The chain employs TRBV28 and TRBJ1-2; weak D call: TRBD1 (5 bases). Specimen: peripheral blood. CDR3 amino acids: CASTRTPTGYGYTF. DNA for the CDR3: TGTGCCAGCACCCGGACACCTACAGGCTATGGCTACACCTTC.